A selection of T cell receptor beta chains follows, all from one sample in a study of T cells in narcolepsy. Here immunoSEQ multiplex PCR was the method, and the copy in TCRdb shows in-frame clones only, minus some. There are about 26,000 clones in the sample; approximately 77% occur only once, and 1% to 1.4% lies in the top ten. Material: memory (CD45RA-) CD4+ T cells from blood. The source is a human donor in good health. The CDR3 runs from the conserved cysteine through the conserved F or W. The order of the fields is clone size, J gene, D gene, V gene, CDR3 DNA, CDR3 protein. A D gene is named only where the DNA matches it firmly. Not every row has a clone size; where given, it reads once, few, many or a size class.

.,TRBJ2-5,.,TRBV7-6,TGTGCCAGCAGCCCTAAGGAGACCCAGTACTTC,CASSPKETQYF
.,TRBJ2-6,.,TRBV6-6,TGTGCCGTTTCTGGGGCCAACGTCCTGACTTTC,CAVSGANVLTF
.,TRBJ2-1,.,TRBV7-2,TGTGCCAGCAGCTTCCAGGGTGAGCAGTTCTTC,CASSFQGEQFF
once,TRBJ2-7,TRBD1,TRBV2,TGTGCCAGCAGGGAAGGGACAGGGGGCTACTACGAGCAGTACTTC,CASREGTGGYYEQYF
few,TRBJ1-2,TRBD1,TRBV6-5,TGTGCCAGCTCTACCCCGACAGGGGTACCCTATGGCTACACCTTC,CASSTPTGVPYGYTF
once,TRBJ2-7,.,TRBV29-1,TGCAGCGTTAGACAGAGCTCCTACGAGCAGTACTTC,CSVRQSSYEQYF
few,TRBJ1-1,.,TRBV18,TGTGCCAGCTCACCACAGGGGATGAACACTGAAGCTTTCTTT,CASSPQGMNTEAFF
.,TRBJ2-1,.,TRBV14,TGTGCCAGCAGCCAGCAGAGTTCGGGGGTGAGTGAGCAGTTCTTC,CASSQQSSGVSEQFF
.,TRBJ2-3,TRBD2,TRBV29-1,TGCAGCGTTGCTAGCGGGGTAGCTACAGATACGCAGTATTTT,CSVASGVATDTQYF
.,TRBJ2-7,.,TRBV11-3,TGTGCCAGCAGCCTGAACTACGAGCAGTACTTC,CASSLNYEQYF
.,TRBJ2-5,.,TRBV6-5,TGTGCCAGCAGTTGGACAGTTCAAGAGACCCAGTACTTC,CASSWTVQETQYF
.,TRBJ1-5,.,TRBV18,TGTGCCAGCTCACCTGAAGGGTTCCCCAATCAGCCCCAGCATTTT,CASSPEGFPNQPQHF